This entry describes one T cell receptor (beta chain). Its target is not known. cDNA molecules, individually, were tagged with unique molecular identifiers. In TCRdb, the 5' RACE reads were re-called with MiXCR into one record per CDR3 protein. The table records 80,000 to 95,000 distinct CDR3 sequences, 13% to 15% of them present only once. Germline assignment: CDR1 DFQATT and CDR2 SNEGSKA (reference sequence). The CDR3 sequence is 15 residues long. J lost 7 bases, V lost 5 bases, and 9 bases had no gene match. These data are taken from a study of early T cells in non-severe SARS-CoV-2 infection. Study overall: From unsorted whole blood, bulk RNA was sequenced, and the chains remained unpaired. Study-wide results and limits: Lookups in VDJdb leaned toward anti-spike CD8 responses and missed private and CD4 specificities.

V gene TRBV20-1 combines with J gene TRBJ1-5; TRBD1 matches 12 bases. What was sequenced was whole blood. The TCR comes from an adult who was a healthcare worker with PCR-confirmed SARS-CoV-2 infection or an uninfected control (not recorded which). CDR3 protein: CSAARGQGARQPQHF. DNA of the CDR3: TGCAGTGCTGCCCGGGGACAGGGGGCTCGGCAGCCCCAGCATTTT.